One and the same sample provided the 3 T cell receptor beta chains below, sequenced in a study of blood T cell repertoires in COVID-19 (dated by TCRdb to about 2020). The library was built by means of the immunoSEQ multiplex PCR assay. In TCRdb, the immuneACCESS table is reduced to in-frame sequences with V and J assigned. These tables do not hold every clone; where another copy was compared, an unresolved V gene accounts for under half, and the others remain unexplained. This sample comprises 350,000 to 450,000 clones, more than 75% of them detected only once. The ten largest make up roughly 1.9% of the sample. The sequencing sample was made of PBMCs or T cells enriched from blood (not recorded which). Source of these receptors: a man in his forties or fifties in a cohort exposed to, infected with or recovered from COVID-19 (not recorded which).

This chain links TRBV6-5 with TRBJ2-1; D might be TRBD1 (6 bases). The CDR3 is made up of 14 amino acids. V lost 8 bases and J lost 3, with 14 bases in between. Germline CDR1 is MNHEY and CDR2 is SVGAGI. CDR3 amino acids: CASRGDKYYNEQFF. In DNA form, the CDR3 reads TGTGCCAGCCGAGGGGACAAATACTACAATGAGCAGTTCTTC.

The genes are TRBV25-1 and TRBJ1-2, with D perhaps matching TRBD1 (5 bases). CDR3 length: 15 residues. V was pared by 1 base and J by 7 bases, with 16 bases between. The V gene's germline CDR1 is MGHDK and CDR2 SYGVNS. CDR3 sequence: CASSESLDSLRGYTF. As DNA, the CDR3 is TGTGCCAGCAGTGAATCTTTAGACAGTTTGCGTGGCTACACCTTC.

This clone was observed a single time. This sequence joins TRBV14 and TRBJ1-1, with unresolved D. This CDR3 has 15 amino acids. Trimming pared 0 bases from V and 4 bases from J, leaving 12 bases between. Germline V gene sequence: CDR1 SGHDN, CDR2 FVKESK. The CDR3 coding sequence is TGTGCCAGCAGCCAAGATGGCGGCGCGGGCACTGAAGCTTTCTTT. Amino acid sequence: CASSQDGGAGTEAFF. The full variable domain, rest sourced from reference TRBV14 and TRBJ1-1, is EAGVTQFPSHSVIEKGQTVTLRCDPISGHDNLYWYRRVMGKEIKFLLHFVKESKQDESGMPNNRFLAERTGGTYSTLKVQPAELEDSGVYFCASSQDGGAGTEAFFGQGTRLTVV.